This T cell receptor (beta chain) was identified in a study of T cells in localized non-small cell lung cancer. This clone came up a few times. The CDR3 runs 14 residues. The ends were cut back, 3 bases at V and 1 base at J, with 7 bases in the middle. Germline CDR1 is SGHRS and CDR2 is YFSETQ. Assay used: immunoSEQ multiplex PCR; TCRdb lists only in-frame clones, some missing. The sample lists some 85,000 clones; around 81% were seen once. The clonotype originates from a man between 40 and 70 years old with stage II squamous cell lung carcinoma. Sequenced material: PBMCs, taken before any cancer treatment. This rearrangement joins TRBV5-1 to TRBJ2-2, with a weak D call TRBD1 (5 bases). In DNA, the CDR3 is TGCGCCAGCAGCTCCGGACAGAACACCGGGGAGCTGTTTTTT. It yields the protein CASSSGQNTGELFF. Looking up the rest from reference TRBV5-1 and TRBJ2-2 gives the full variable domain: KAGVTQTPRYLIKTRGQQVTLSCSPISGHRSVSWYQQTPGQGLQFLFEYFSETQRNKGNFPGRFSGRQFSNSRSEMNVSTLELGDSALYLCASSSGQNTGELFFGEGSRLTVL.